This T cell receptor beta chain was sequenced during a study of blood T cell repertoires in COVID-19. Study context: The study drew acute and convalescent COVID-19 samples from the United States, Italy and Spain. In each case, the material was cDNA or gDNA derived from T cells, B-cell-depleted T cells, or PBMCs.

Original processing notes: Estimates of nucleated cell counts were drawn from the amplification of reference gene primers. Assay used: immunoSEQ multiplex PCR; TCRdb lists only in-frame clones, some missing. V and J calls and clone size are copied from that table; D and trimming were computed from the DNA. Of approximately 70,000 clones listed, approximately 90% are singletons. Losses at the gene ends were 2 bases for V and 8 bases for J; bases not matched to a gene: 7. Germline values: CDR1 SEHNR, CDR2 FQNEAQ (reference sequence). The CDR3 contains 15 residues. Source material: peripheral blood. This TCR came from a woman between 55 and 75 years old with active COVID-19. V is TRBV7-9 and J is TRBJ2-1, with 9 bases matching TRBD2. The CDR3, as DNA: TGTGCCAGCAGCTTATCGGCGGGAGGGTTAGATGAGCAGTTCTTC. Protein: CASSLSAGGLDEQFF.